Reported below is one T cell receptor beta chain. Its antigen is undetermined. This sample is drawn from a study of shared clonotypes between healthy human individuals. Study information: Per donor, CD8 memory used one plate, CD8 naive used two, CD4 memory used three and CD4 naive used three.

The CDR3 is made up of 12 amino acids. V was pared by 5 bases and J by 9 bases, with 13 bases between. CDR1 and CDR2 from the germline V gene are SEHNR and FQNEAQ (reference sequence). The repertoire was sequenced with immunoSEQ multiplex PCR; TCRdb's copy has only in-frame clones and lacks some. The data show roughly 600,000 clones, 95% to 98% seen once. Notes on the study in general: Deeper or shallower sequencing was expected to change how clonotypes are shared among donors. Around 4.7% was the fraction of naive CD4 clonotypes found shared across a few donors.

Cells designated naive CD8 were CD45RO-negative and were positively selected for CCR7, with terminally differentiated effector memory CD45RA+ cells excluded. This chain joins TRBV7-9 and TRBJ2-5; TRBD1 might be the D (6 bases). What was sequenced was naive CD8+ T cells sorted from blood. This receptor was identified in a man aged 30 to 45 in good health. CDR3 region: CASSGGDAAQYF. Here the CDR3 DNA reads TGTGCCAGCAGCGGGGGCGACGCGGCCCAGTACTTC.